This T cell receptor (beta chain) was observed in a study of shared T cell receptors in the human thymus. The CDR3 totals 15 residues. V lost 4 bases, J lost 3 bases, and 16 bases lay in between. Germline assignment: CDR1 SGHNT and CDR2 YYREEE (reference sequence). TCRdb's table, derived via immunoSEQ multiplex PCR, lists solely in-frame clones and lacks some. The sample lists 630,000 or so clones; around 87% were seen once. In addition, the sample was reused for a study of human thymus T cells. That paper states: Healthy Finnish infants undergoing corrective surgery for congenital heart defects provided the donor material. Thymus specimens were resections from corrective heart surgery.

The sequenced material came from thymocytes. This chain joins TRBV5-4 and TRBJ1-2; the D gene is possibly TRBD1 (5 bases). The receptor was isolated from a boy under two years old with a congenital heart defect. Here the CDR3 reads CASSRLGGADYGYTF. CDR3 sequence (DNA): TGTGCCAGCAGCCGCCTCGGGGGAGCGGACTATGGCTACACCTTC.